Reported below is one TCR beta chain. Its antigen is unknown. Negatively enriched CD4+ T cells were divided by CD45RA into naive and memory. The data belong to a study of shared clonotypes between healthy human individuals. Whole-study results and caveats: Four donors shared approximately 5% of their naive CD4 clonotypes.

Deep level was the assay's run setting. The method was immunoSEQ multiplex PCR; TCRdb's version includes in-frame clones alone and lacks a portion of them. This table holds some 1.4 million clones, around 95% found once. Germline V gene lookup returns CDR1 WSHSY and CDR2 SAAADI. The CDR3 totals 14 residues. V lost 4 bases and J 0 bases, leaving 9 bases between the germline ends. The genes are TRBV10-2 and TRBJ1-2; D might be TRBD1 (5 bases). The specimen sequenced was naive CD4+ T cells sorted from blood. Stated subset: CD45RA+ positively selected. The TCR sequence derives from a man aged 25-45 years in good health. The chain's CDR3 is CASSGRGANYGYTF. The DNA for the CDR3 is TGCGCCAGCAGTGGCCGGGGGGCTAACTATGGCTACACCTTC.